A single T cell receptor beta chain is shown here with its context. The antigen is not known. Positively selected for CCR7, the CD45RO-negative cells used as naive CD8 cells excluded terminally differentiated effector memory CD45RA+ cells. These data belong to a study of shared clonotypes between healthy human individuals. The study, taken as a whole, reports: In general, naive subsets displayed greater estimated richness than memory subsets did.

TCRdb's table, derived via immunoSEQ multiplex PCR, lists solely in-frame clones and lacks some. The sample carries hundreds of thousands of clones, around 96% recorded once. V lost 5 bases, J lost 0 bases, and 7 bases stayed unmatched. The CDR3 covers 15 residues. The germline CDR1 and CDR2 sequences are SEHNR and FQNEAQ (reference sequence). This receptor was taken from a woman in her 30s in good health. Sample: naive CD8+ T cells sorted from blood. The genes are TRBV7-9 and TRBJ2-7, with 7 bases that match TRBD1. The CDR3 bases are TGTGCCAGCAGCCCGACAGGGCATAGCTCCTACGAGCAGTACTTC. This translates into CASSPTGHSSYEQYF.